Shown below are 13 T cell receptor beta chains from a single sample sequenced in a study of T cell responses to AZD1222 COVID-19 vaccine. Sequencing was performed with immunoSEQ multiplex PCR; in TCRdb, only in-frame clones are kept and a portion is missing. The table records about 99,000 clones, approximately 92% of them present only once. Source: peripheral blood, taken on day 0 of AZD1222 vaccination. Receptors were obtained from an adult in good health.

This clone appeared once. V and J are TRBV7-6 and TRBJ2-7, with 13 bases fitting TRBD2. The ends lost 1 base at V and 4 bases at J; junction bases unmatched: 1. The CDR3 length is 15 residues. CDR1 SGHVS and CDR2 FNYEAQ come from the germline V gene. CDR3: CASSLETSGGYEQYF. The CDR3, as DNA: TGTGCCAGCAGCTTAGAGACTAGCGGGGGGTACGAGCAGTACTTC.

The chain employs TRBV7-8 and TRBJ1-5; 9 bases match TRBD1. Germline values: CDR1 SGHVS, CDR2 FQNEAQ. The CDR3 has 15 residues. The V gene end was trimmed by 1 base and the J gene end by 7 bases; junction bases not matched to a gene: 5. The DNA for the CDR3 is TGTGCCAGCAGCTTAGGACAGGGGGTTGGGCAGCCCCAGCATTTT. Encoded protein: CASSLGQGVGQPQHF.

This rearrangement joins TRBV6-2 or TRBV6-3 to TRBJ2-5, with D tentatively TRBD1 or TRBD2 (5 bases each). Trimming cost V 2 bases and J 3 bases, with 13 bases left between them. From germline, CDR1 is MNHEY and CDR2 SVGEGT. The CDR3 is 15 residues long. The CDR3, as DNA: TGTGCCAGCAGTTACGTTGGGACCATAAAAGAGACCCAGTACTTC. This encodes CASSYVGTIKETQYF.

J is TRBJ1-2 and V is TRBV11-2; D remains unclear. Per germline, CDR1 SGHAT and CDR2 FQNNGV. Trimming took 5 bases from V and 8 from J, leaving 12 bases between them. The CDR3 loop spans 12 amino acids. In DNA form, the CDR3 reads TGTGCCAGCAGCCAGGCCTCCCTGGGCTACACCTTC. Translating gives CASSQASLGYTF.

CDR3 loop: CASSQDSPASGMTGELFF. CDR3 bases: TGCGCCAGCAGCCAAGATTCCCCTGCGTCAGGGATGACCGGGGAGCTGTTTTTT. The chain employs TRBV4-1 and TRBJ2-2; D might be TRBD1 (5 bases). The length of the CDR3 is 18 residues. Germline CDR1 reads MGHRA; CDR2 reads YSYEKL. Between the trimmed V and J ends, which lost 0 bases and 5 bases, there was a span of 19 bases.

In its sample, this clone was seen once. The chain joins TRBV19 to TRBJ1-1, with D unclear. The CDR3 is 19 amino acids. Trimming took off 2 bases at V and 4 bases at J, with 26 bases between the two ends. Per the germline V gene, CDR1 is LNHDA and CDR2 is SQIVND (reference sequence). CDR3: CASSIRGQASRVVATEAFF. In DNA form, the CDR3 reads TGTGCCAGTAGTATAAGAGGGCAGGCCTCTAGGGTTGTCGCCACTGAAGCTTTCTTT.

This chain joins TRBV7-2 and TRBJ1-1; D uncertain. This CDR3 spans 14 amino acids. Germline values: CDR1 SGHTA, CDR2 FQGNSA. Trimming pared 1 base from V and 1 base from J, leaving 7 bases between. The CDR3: CASSLGVRNTEAFF. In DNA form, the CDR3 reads TGTGCCAGCAGCTTAGGGGTCAGGAACACTGAAGCTTTCTTT.

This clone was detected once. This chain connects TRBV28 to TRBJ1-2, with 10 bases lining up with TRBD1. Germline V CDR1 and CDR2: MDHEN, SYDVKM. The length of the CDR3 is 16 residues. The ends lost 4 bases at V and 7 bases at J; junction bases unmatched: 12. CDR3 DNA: TGTGCCAGCAGTTCAGCCCCGGGACAGGGGTACGGTGGCTACACCTTC. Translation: CASSSAPGQGYGGYTF.

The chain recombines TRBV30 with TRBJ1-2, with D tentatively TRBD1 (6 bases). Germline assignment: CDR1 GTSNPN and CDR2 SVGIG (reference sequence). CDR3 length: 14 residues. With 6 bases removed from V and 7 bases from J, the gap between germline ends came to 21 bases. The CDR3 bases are TGTGCCTGTCAATTGGGGCAGGGGCGCTTTGGCTACACCTTC. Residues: CACQLGQGRFGYTF.

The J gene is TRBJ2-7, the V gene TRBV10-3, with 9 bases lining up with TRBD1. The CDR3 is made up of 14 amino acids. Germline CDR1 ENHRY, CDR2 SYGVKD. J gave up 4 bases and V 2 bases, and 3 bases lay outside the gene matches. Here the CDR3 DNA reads TGTGCCATCAGTGAGCCAGGACAGGGGTACGAGCAGTACTTC. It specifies CAISEPGQGYEQYF.

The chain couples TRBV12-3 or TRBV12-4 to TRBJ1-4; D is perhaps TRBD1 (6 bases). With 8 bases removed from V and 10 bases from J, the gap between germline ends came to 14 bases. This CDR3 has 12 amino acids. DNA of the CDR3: TGTGCCAGCCTCCAGGGGCAAGGAAAACTGTTTTTT. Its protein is CASLQGQGKLFF.

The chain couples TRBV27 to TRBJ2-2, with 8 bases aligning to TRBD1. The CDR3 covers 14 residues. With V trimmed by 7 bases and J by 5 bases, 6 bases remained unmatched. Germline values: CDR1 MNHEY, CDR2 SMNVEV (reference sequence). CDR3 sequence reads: CASTRTGRTGELFF. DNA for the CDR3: TGTGCCAGCACCCGGACAGGGCGTACCGGGGAGCTGTTTTTT.

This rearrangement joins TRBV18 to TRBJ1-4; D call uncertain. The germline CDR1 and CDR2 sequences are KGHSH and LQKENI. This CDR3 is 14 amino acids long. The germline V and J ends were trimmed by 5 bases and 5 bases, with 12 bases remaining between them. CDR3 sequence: CASSVGVGNEKLFF. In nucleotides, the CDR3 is TGTGCCAGCTCAGTCGGAGTGGGAAATGAAAAACTGTTTTTT.